The sequence of this T cell receptor beta chain was determined in a study of PD-1 blockade in classical Hodgkin lymphoma. TCRdb's table, derived via immunoSEQ multiplex PCR, lists solely in-frame clones and lacks some. The data show 89,000 or so clones, about nine tenths seen once. All the patients suffered relapse after autologous stem cell transplantation, and brentuximab vedotin exposure differed. The CDR3 is 11 residues long. CDR1 and CDR2 (germline): LNHDA, SQIVND (reference sequence). With 6 bases removed from V and 3 bases from J, the gap between germline ends came to 4 bases. Here the sequenced sample was peripheral blood mononuclear cells (PBMCs), taken before the second cycle of nivolumab. This TCR was recovered from a human donor with classical Hodgkin lymphoma. V gene TRBV19 combines with J gene TRBJ2-3; D not certain. CDR3 DNA sequence: TGTGCCAGTAGCCTGACAGATACGCAGTATTTT. It yields the protein CASSLTDTQYF.